The rows below give T cell receptor beta chains drawn from one sample of a study of response to subunit inactivated influenza vaccine. MiXCR, applied by TCRdb to the RT-PCR reads, yields one record per CDR3 protein. The data hold approximately 530,000 distinct CDR3 sequences, with 6% to 9% observed a single time. The sequenced sample was PBMCs from blood, obtained around 25 months after vaccination. The receptors here all came from a man in his fifties or sixties who received an inactivated influenza vaccine. The CDR3 runs from the conserved cysteine through the conserved F or W. D genes are given only for firm matches. Clone size, where shown, is once, few, many, or a class for clones that have expanded.

D gene: TRBD1; clone size: many; V gene: TRBV27; J gene: TRBJ2-7; CDR3 DNA: TGTGCCAGCAGGGAATTATGGGACAGGGGCCACGAGCAGTACTTC; CDR3 protein: CASRELWDRGHEQYF
D gene: .; clone size: many; V gene: TRBV7-3; J gene: TRBJ2-3; CDR3 DNA: TGTGCCAGCAGCCAAGGGGGGACCACAGATACGCAGTATTTT; CDR3 protein: CASSQGGTTDTQYF
D gene: .; clone size: many; V gene: TRBV7-9; J gene: TRBJ2-3; CDR3 DNA: TGTGCCAGCAGCTTAACCCAGGGCACAGATACGCAGTATTTT; CDR3 protein: CASSLTQGTDTQYF
D gene: TRBD1; clone size: .; V gene: TRBV5-1; J gene: TRBJ1-5; CDR3 DNA: TGCGCCAGCAGCTTGGACAGGGGGCAGGATCAGCCCCAGCATTTT; CDR3 protein: CASSLDRGQDQPQHF
D gene: TRBD2; clone size: .; V gene: TRBV11-2; J gene: TRBJ2-5; CDR3 DNA: TGTGCCAGCAGCTTAAGGGGAGCGGGAGGACCCGGGACCCAGTACTTC; CDR3 protein: CASSLRGAGGPGTQYF
D gene: .; clone size: many; V gene: TRBV7-2; J gene: TRBJ2-7; CDR3 DNA: TGTGCCAGCAGCTTAGCGAGGGGGGCCTACGAGCAGTACTTC; CDR3 protein: CASSLARGAYEQYF
D gene: .; clone size: .; V gene: TRBV3-1; J gene: TRBJ1-1; CDR3 DNA: TGTGCCAGCAGCCCCCCGACAGTTAACACTGAAGCTTTCTTT; CDR3 protein: CASSPPTVNTEAFF
D gene: TRBD2; clone size: .; V gene: TRBV9; J gene: TRBJ2-1; CDR3 DNA: TGTGCCAGCAGCGCGGGTGGCGGGAGTTACAATGAGCAGTTCTTC; CDR3 protein: CASSAGGGSYNEQFF
D gene: .; clone size: many; V gene: TRBV29-1; J gene: TRBJ1-5; CDR3 DNA: TGCAGCGTTGGACAGAATCAGCCCCAGCATTTT; CDR3 protein: CSVGQNQPQHF
D gene: .; clone size: .; V gene: TRBV12-3/TRBV12-4; J gene: TRBJ2-1; CDR3 DNA: TGTGCCAGCAGGTCGATATCGGGGGCTTTGCATAATGAGCAGTTCTTC; CDR3 protein: CASRSISGALHNEQFF
D gene: .; clone size: .; V gene: TRBV20-1; J gene: TRBJ1-5; CDR3 DNA: TGCAGTGCTAGAGCGGGGGAAAATCAGCCCCAGCATTTT; CDR3 protein: CSARAGENQPQHF
D gene: .; clone size: .; V gene: TRBV6-1; J gene: TRBJ1-6; CDR3 DNA: TGTGCCAGCAGTGAGTTGGCAGGGGCTCTTCTGAATTCACCCCTCCACTTT; CDR3 protein: CASSELAGALLNSPLHF
D gene: TRBD1; clone size: many; V gene: TRBV6-1; J gene: TRBJ1-4; CDR3 DNA: TGTGCCAGCAGTATCACGCGGGGGACAGGGGTCGAAAAACTGTTTTTT; CDR3 protein: CASSITRGTGVEKLFF
D gene: .; clone size: few; V gene: TRBV2; J gene: TRBJ1-6; CDR3 DNA: TGTGCCAGCAGCGGGCCTGAGGGCTCACCCCTCCACTTT; CDR3 protein: CASSGPEGSPLHF
D gene: .; clone size: many; V gene: TRBV3-1; J gene: TRBJ2-5; CDR3 DNA: TGTGCCAGCAGCCAAGACGTCCGGGGGACCCAGTACTTC; CDR3 protein: CASSQDVRGTQYF
D gene: .; clone size: few; V gene: TRBV20-1; J gene: TRBJ2-6; CDR3 DNA: TGCAGTGCTAGATGGACCGCCACCGGGGCCAACGTCCTGACTTTC; CDR3 protein: CSARWTATGANVLTF
D gene: TRBD1; clone size: .; V gene: TRBV24-1; J gene: TRBJ2-5; CDR3 DNA: TGTGCCACCAGTGACCCTGGGACAGGGGGAAAAGAGACCCAGTACTTC; CDR3 protein: CATSDPGTGGKETQYF
D gene: TRBD2; clone size: many; V gene: TRBV20-1; J gene: TRBJ2-1; CDR3 DNA: TGCAGTGCGCACCTGGGACTAGCGGGGTACAATGAGCAGTTCTTC; CDR3 protein: CSAHLGLAGYNEQFF
D gene: .; clone size: many; V gene: TRBV5-1; J gene: TRBJ1-4; CDR3 DNA: TGCGCCAGCAGCCCGGACCCGATTTTCGGAGAAAAACTGTTTTTT; CDR3 protein: CASSPDPIFGEKLFF
D gene: .; clone size: .; V gene: TRBV3-1; J gene: TRBJ2-1; CDR3 DNA: TGTGCCAGCAGCCAAGATCCTAGCGCCTCTAATGAGCAGTTCTTC; CDR3 protein: CASSQDPSASNEQFF
D gene: TRBD2; clone size: .; V gene: TRBV11-2; J gene: TRBJ2-3; CDR3 DNA: TGTGCCAGCAGCTACCGGACTAGCGGGGCCGCAGTGACGCAGTATTTT; CDR3 protein: CASSYRTSGAAVTQYF
D gene: .; clone size: many; V gene: TRBV5-1; J gene: TRBJ2-3; CDR3 DNA: TGCGCCAGCAGCTTGGTGACTAGATGGACAGATACGCAGTATTTT; CDR3 protein: CASSLVTRWTDTQYF
D gene: TRBD2; clone size: many; V gene: TRBV12-3/TRBV12-4; J gene: TRBJ2-2; CDR3 DNA: TGTGCCAGCAGTTTAAGAGTACTAGCGGGACTGAACACCGGGGAGCTGTTTTTT; CDR3 protein: CASSLRVLAGLNTGELFF
D gene: .; clone size: many; V gene: TRBV27; J gene: TRBJ2-2; CDR3 DNA: TGTGCCAGCAGTTTGCACAGCGGAGCGAACACCGGGGAGCTGTTTTTT; CDR3 protein: CASSLHSGANTGELFF
D gene: TRBD2; clone size: many; V gene: TRBV12-3/TRBV12-4; J gene: TRBJ2-7; CDR3 DNA: TGTGCCAGCAGAGCTAGCGGGAGGATCTACGAGCAGTACTTC; CDR3 protein: CASRASGRIYEQYF
D gene: .; clone size: many; V gene: TRBV28; J gene: TRBJ2-5; CDR3 DNA: TGTGCCAGCCTTCCCCCATCCGGCGGCAGGTTAAACCAAGAGACCCAGTACTTC; CDR3 protein: CASLPPSGGRLNQETQYF
D gene: .; clone size: many; V gene: TRBV5-1; J gene: TRBJ2-1; CDR3 DNA: TGCGCCAGCAGCTTGGCGGGGAGGAGTGAGCAGTTCTTC; CDR3 protein: CASSLAGRSEQFF
D gene: .; clone size: many; V gene: TRBV12-3/TRBV12-4; J gene: TRBJ2-1; CDR3 DNA: TGTGCCAGCAGTTGGGGGCCCCCCAATTACAATGAGCAGTTCTTC; CDR3 protein: CASSWGPPNYNEQFF
D gene: .; clone size: many; V gene: TRBV20-1; J gene: TRBJ2-2; CDR3 DNA: TGCAGTGCTCCTCTTCCCTTCTCCATAACGAACACCGGGGAGCTGTTTTTT; CDR3 protein: CSAPLPFSITNTGELFF
D gene: .; clone size: .; V gene: TRBV12-3/TRBV12-4; J gene: TRBJ1-5; CDR3 DNA: TGTGCCAGCAGTTTAGCCACAGCCCAGCATTTT; CDR3 protein: CASSLATAQHF
D gene: TRBD2; clone size: .; V gene: TRBV20-1; J gene: TRBJ2-4; CDR3 DNA: TGCAGTGCTACCCTCTTGGGGACTAGCGGGATACTAGCCAAAAACATTCAGTACTTC; CDR3 protein: CSATLLGTSGILAKNIQYF
D gene: .; clone size: .; V gene: TRBV10-1; J gene: TRBJ1-1; CDR3 DNA: TGCGCCAGCAGTGTTATGACAGGAAAGGCTCCTGAAGCTTTCTTT; CDR3 protein: CASSVMTGKAPEAFF
D gene: TRBD1; clone size: .; V gene: TRBV20-1; J gene: TRBJ2-7; CDR3 DNA: TGCAGTGCTAGAGACAGGGACAGGAGATACGAGCAGTACTTC; CDR3 protein: CSARDRDRRYEQYF
D gene: TRBD1; clone size: many; V gene: TRBV20-1; J gene: TRBJ1-2; CDR3 DNA: TGCAGTGCCACTGTAGGGGGCCAGGACTATGGCTACACCTTC; CDR3 protein: CSATVGGQDYGYTF
D gene: TRBD2; clone size: few; V gene: TRBV11-1; J gene: TRBJ2-1; CDR3 DNA: TGTGCCAGCAGCTTAGCAGCGGGACTAGGAGTGGGGGTAGATGAGCAGTTCTTC; CDR3 protein: CASSLAAGLGVGVDEQFF
D gene: TRBD2; clone size: .; V gene: TRBV6-1; J gene: TRBJ2-7; CDR3 DNA: TGTGCCGCGGCCGGGACTAGCGGATCCTACGAGCAGTACTTC; CDR3 protein: CAAAGTSGSYEQYF
D gene: TRBD2; clone size: many; V gene: TRBV5-1; J gene: TRBJ2-3; CDR3 DNA: TGCGCCAGCATTGCGGGGGGCGGCACAGATACGCAGTATTTT; CDR3 protein: CASIAGGGTDTQYF